The source of this TCR beta chain is a study of CD8+CD57+ T cells in acquired aplastic anemia. Looking at the study overall: Across the sorted CD4+ and CD8+ cells, DNA amounts averaged about 3 ug. The average read count for CD4+ cells in healthy donors was around 10 million. Study-level findings and limits: Researchers reported that CD8+ Simpson's diversity was not significantly different in patients versus controls. Overlap between patients and controls comprised 25 to 35 CD8+ CDR3 sequences.

The germline V gene encodes CDR1 SNHLY and CDR2 FYNNEI. This CDR3 is built from 8 residues. Profiling of TCR beta VDJ combinations and CDR3 sequences used genomic DNA as template. TCRdb re-derived calls from the reads in MiXCR, one entry per CDR3 protein. In the table there are a few hundred thousand distinct CDR3 sequences, around 63% of which are singletons. On this clonotype itself: Its target is not known. Germline is not matched at one junction end, which may reflect a read error.

The TCR sequence derives from a human donor in good health. The chain joins TRBV2 to TRBJ1-2; no definite D call. Material: sorted CD4+, CD8+, or CD8+CD57+ T cells (not recorded which) from PBMCs. The CDR3 region has the DNA TGTGCCAGCAGTGTCTACCTCTTC. Translated: CASSVYLF.